The rows below give T cell receptor beta chains drawn from one sample of a study of blood T cell repertoires in COVID-19. Method: immunoSEQ multiplex PCR; TCRdb's copy keeps in-frame clones and lacks some. The data contain about 350,000 clones, more than 70% of them singletons. The source material was peripheral blood. All receptors come from a woman in her sixties with COVID-19, enrolled during active disease. Each CDR3 is given with its conserved first and last residue. Fields, in order: J gene, clone size, V gene, CDR3 protein. Only part of the rows carry a size: once, few, many, or a class if the clone is expanded.

J gene: TRBJ2-7
clone size: NA
V gene: TRBV28
CDR3 protein: CASSGAGVPYEQYF

J gene: TRBJ2-3
clone size: once
V gene: TRBV9
CDR3 protein: CASSAGRGRDTQYF

J gene: TRBJ2-3
clone size: NA
V gene: TRBV19
CDR3 protein: CASSMGGGGGTDTQYF

J gene: TRBJ1-1
clone size: once
V gene: TRBV2
CDR3 protein: CASYLSGTALLNTEAFF

J gene: TRBJ1-2
clone size: NA
V gene: TRBV5-4
CDR3 protein: CASSWGGDPGYTF

J gene: TRBJ1-5
clone size: NA
V gene: TRBV27
CDR3 protein: CASSPSGRSQPQHF

J gene: TRBJ2-3
clone size: NA
V gene: TRBV5-4
CDR3 protein: CASSLGLVADTQYF

J gene: TRBJ1-2
clone size: NA
V gene: TRBV9
CDR3 protein: CASSVFSGNYGYTF

J gene: TRBJ2-1
clone size: once
V gene: TRBV20-1
CDR3 protein: CSATSAGGLFF

J gene: TRBJ1-6
clone size: NA
V gene: TRBV3-1/TRBV3-2
CDR3 protein: CASSRSGQGRNSPLHF

J gene: TRBJ2-2
clone size: few
V gene: TRBV6-1
CDR3 protein: CASSEANLAGVTGELFF

J gene: TRBJ2-5
clone size: once
V gene: TRBV7-9
CDR3 protein: CASSSLAPGKGETQYF

J gene: TRBJ2-5
clone size: NA
V gene: TRBV5-4
CDR3 protein: CASSPNRGGLQETQYF

J gene: TRBJ2-2
clone size: NA
V gene: TRBV19
CDR3 protein: CASRGGTENTGELFF

J gene: TRBJ2-1
clone size: once
V gene: TRBV7-9
CDR3 protein: CASSFGVEAGKNFEQFF